Reported below is one T cell receptor (beta chain). Sequencing was performed with immunoSEQ multiplex PCR; in TCRdb, only in-frame clones are kept and a portion is missing. The data show 25,000 to 30,000 clones, around 85% seen once. These data belong to a study of control samples from healthy donors and cancer patients. With 10 bases removed from V and 7 bases from J, the gap between germline ends came to 17 bases. Germline CDR1 MDHEN, CDR2 SYDVKM. The CDR3 runs 13 residues. Sequenced: PBMCs. The genes are TRBV28 and TRBJ1-5; no clear D. The sequence was obtained from a woman aged 55-70 years with head and neck cancer. CDR3 residues: CATNRENDQPQHF. CDR3 DNA sequence: TGTGCCACGAACCGGGAAAACGACCAGCCCCAGCATTTT. Full variable domain (remainder filled in from reference TRBV28 and TRBJ1-5): DVKVTQSSRYLVKRTGEKVFLECVQDMDHENMFWYRQDPGLGLRLIYFSYDVKMKEKGDIPEGYSVSREKKERFSLILESASTNQTSMYLCATNRENDQPQHFGDGTRLSIL.